The TCR beta chain described here comes from a study of blood T cell repertoires in COVID-19. Study overall: Both acute and convalescent COVID-19 samples were obtained from the United States, Italy and Spain. T cells, B-cell-depleted T cells, or PBMCs supplied cDNA or gDNA.

There are a few counts of this clone. As processed by the authors: Reference gene primer amplification gave estimated nucleated cell counts. Measured with immunoSEQ multiplex PCR; TCRdb has only the in-frame clones, and not every one. Clone size and the V and J calls come from that table; the DNA yielded D and trimming. Of some 66,000 clones listed, approximately 82% are singletons. The CDR3 loop spans 14 amino acids. Losses at the gene ends were 2 bases for V and 3 bases for J; bases not matched to a gene: 2. Germline V lookup: CDR1 KGHSY, CDR2 FQNENV. Sequenced sample: peripheral blood. The rearrangement joins TRBV16 to TRBJ1-2; 8 bases match TRBD1. The TCR comes from a man aged 55 to 70 with acute or convalescent COVID-19. The CDR3 loop is CASSQQDRDYGYTF. The CDR3 DNA sequence: TGTGCCAGCAGCCAACAGGACAGGGACTATGGCTACACCTTC.